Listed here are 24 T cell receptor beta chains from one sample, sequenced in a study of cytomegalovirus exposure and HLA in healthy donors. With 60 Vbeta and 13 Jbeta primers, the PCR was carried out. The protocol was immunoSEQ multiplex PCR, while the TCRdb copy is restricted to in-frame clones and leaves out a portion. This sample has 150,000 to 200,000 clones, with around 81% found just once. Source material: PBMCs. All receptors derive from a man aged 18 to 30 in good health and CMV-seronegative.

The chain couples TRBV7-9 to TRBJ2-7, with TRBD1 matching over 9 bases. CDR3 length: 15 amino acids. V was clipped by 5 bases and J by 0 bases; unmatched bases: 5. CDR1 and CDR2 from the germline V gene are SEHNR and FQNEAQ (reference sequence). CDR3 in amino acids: CASSPGQGYSYEQYF. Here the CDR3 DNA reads TGTGCCAGCAGCCCGGGACAGGGATACTCCTACGAGCAGTACTTC.

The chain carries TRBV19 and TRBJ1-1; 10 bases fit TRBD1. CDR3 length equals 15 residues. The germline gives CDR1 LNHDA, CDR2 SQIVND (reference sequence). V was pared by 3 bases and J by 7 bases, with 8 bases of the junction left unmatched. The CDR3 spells CASSMTGGRENEAFF. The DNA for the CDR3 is TGTGCCAGTAGTATGACAGGGGGCCGAGAAAATGAAGCTTTCTTT.

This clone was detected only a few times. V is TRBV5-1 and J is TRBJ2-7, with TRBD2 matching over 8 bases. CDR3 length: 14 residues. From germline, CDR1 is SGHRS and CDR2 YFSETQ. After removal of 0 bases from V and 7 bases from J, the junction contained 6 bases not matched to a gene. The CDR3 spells CASSLAGGPEEQYF. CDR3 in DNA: TGCGCCAGCAGCTTGGCGGGGGGGCCGGAGGAGCAGTACTTC.

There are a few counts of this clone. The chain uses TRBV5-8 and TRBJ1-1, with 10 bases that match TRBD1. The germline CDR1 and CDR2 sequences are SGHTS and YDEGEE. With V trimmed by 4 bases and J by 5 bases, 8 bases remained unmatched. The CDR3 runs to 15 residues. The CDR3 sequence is CASSRTGGEVTEAFF. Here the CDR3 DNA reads TGTGCCAGCAGCCGGACAGGGGGGGAGGTAACTGAAGCTTTCTTT.

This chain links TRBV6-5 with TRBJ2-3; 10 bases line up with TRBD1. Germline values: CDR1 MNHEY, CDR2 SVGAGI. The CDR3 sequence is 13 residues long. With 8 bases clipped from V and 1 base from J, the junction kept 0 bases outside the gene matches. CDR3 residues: CASGTGGTDTQYF. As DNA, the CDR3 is TGTGCCAGCGGGACAGGGGGCACAGATACGCAGTATTTT.

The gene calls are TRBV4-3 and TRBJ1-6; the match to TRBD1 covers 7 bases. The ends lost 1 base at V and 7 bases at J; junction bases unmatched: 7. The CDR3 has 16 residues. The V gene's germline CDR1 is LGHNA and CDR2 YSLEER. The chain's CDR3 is CASSQAMTGNNSPLHF. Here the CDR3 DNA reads TGCGCCAGCAGCCAAGCTATGACAGGGAACAATTCACCCCTCCACTTT.

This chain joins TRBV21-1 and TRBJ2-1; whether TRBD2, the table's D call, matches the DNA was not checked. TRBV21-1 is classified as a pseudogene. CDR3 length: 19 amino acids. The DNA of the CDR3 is TGTGCCAGCACCCAAAAAGAGGGAACGAGCGGGGGGCCTTACAATGAGCAGTTCTTC. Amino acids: CASTQKEGTSGGPYNEQFF.

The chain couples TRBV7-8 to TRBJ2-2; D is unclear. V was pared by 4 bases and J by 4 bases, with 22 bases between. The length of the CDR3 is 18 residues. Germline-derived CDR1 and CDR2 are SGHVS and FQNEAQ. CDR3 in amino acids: CASSSLLRLAQRTGELFF. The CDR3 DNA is TGTGCCAGCAGCTCCCTTCTCCGGTTGGCCCAGCGCACCGGGGAGCTGTTTTTT.

The CDR3 DNA reads TGCAGCGTTGGGGCATTGGGCACTGAAGCTTTCTTT. It codes for CSVGALGTEAFF. This sequence joins TRBV29-1 and TRBJ1-1; no firm D call. The V gene lost 4 bases and the J gene lost 4 bases, with 10 bases spanning the gap. This CDR3 is 12 amino acids long. From germline, CDR1 is SQVTM and CDR2 ANQGSEA.

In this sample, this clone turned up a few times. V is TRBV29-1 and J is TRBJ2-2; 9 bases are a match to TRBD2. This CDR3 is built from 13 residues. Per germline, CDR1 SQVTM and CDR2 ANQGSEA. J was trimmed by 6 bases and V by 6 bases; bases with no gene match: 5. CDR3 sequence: CSVTGTSPGELFF. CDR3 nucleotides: TGCAGCGTAACCGGGACTAGCCCCGGGGAGCTGTTTTTT.

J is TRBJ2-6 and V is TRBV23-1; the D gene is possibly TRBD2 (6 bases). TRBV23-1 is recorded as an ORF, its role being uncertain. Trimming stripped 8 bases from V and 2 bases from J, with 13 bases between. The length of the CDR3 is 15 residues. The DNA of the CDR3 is TGCGCCAGCGGGGGACTCCGGACTGGGGCCAACGTCCTGACTTTC. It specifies CASGGLRTGANVLTF.

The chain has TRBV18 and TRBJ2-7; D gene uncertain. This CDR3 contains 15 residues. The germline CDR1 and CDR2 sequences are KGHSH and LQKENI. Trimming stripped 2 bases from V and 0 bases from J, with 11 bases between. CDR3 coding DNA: TGTGCCAGCTCACCAGATACTGCGAGCTCCTACGAGCAGTACTTC. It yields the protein CASSPDTASSYEQYF. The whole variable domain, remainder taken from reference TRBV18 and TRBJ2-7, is NAGVMQNPRHLVRRRGQEARLRCSPMKGHSHVYWYRQLPEEGLKFMVYLQKENIIDESGMPKERFSAEFPKEGPSILRIQQVVRGDSAAYFCASSPDTASSYEQYFGPGTRLTVT.

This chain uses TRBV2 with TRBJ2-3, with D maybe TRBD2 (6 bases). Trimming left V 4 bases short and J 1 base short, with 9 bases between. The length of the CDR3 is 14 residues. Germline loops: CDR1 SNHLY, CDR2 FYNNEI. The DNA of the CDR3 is TGTGCCAGCAGTGCAACGGGGGGCACAGATACGCAGTATTTT. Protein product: CASSATGGTDTQYF.

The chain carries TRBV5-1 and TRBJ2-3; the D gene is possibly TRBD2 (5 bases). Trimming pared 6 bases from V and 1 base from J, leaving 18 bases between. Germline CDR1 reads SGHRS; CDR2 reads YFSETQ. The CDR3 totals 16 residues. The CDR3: CASTPPGMEGTDTQYF. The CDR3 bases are TGCGCCAGCACCCCACCGGGGATGGAGGGCACAGATACGCAGTATTTT.

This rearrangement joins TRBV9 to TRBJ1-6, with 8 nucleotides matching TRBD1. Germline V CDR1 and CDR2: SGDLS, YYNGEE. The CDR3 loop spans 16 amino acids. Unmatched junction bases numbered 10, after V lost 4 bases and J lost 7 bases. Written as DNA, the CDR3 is TGTGCCAGCAGCTCTCGGGAGACAGGGGTCAATTCACCCCTCCACTTT. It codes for CASSSRETGVNSPLHF.

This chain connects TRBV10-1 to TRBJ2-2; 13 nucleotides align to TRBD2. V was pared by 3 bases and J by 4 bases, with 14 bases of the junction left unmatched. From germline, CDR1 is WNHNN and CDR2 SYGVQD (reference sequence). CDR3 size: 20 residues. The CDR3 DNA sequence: TGCGCCAGCAGTGACCTTGGACTAGCGGGGGCCCCTGGGGGCACCGGGGAGCTGTTTTTT. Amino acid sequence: CASSDLGLAGAPGGTGELFF.

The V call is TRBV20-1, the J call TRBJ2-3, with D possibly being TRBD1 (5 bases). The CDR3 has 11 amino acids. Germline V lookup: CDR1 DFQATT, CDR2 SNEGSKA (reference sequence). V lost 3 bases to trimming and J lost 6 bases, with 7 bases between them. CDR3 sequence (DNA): TGCAGTGCTAGTAAGGGGGATACGCAGTATTTT. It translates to CSASKGDTQYF.

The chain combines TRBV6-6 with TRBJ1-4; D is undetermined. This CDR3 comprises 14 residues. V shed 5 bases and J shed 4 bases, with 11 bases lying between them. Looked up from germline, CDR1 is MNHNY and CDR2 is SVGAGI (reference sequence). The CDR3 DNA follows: TGTGCCAGCAGTGACACGGTCCATAATGAAAAACTGTTTTTT. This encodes CASSDTVHNEKLFF.

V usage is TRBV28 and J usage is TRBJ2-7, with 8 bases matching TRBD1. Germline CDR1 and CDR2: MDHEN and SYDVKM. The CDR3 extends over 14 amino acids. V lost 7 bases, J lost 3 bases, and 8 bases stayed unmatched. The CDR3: CASIQTGANYEQYF. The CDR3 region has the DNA TGTGCCAGCATTCAGACAGGGGCTAACTACGAGCAGTACTTC. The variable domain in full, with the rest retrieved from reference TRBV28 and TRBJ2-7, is DVKVTQSSRYLVKRTGEKVFLECVQDMDHENMFWYRQDPGLGLRLIYFSYDVKMKEKGDIPEGYSVSREKKERFSLILESASTNQTSMYLCASIQTGANYEQYFGPGTRLTVT.

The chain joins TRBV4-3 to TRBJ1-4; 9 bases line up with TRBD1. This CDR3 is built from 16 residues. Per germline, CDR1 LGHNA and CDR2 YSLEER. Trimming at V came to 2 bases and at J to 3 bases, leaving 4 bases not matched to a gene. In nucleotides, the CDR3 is TGCGCCAGCAGCCAACCGGGACAGGGTCCTAATGAAAAACTGTTTTTT. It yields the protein CASSQPGQGPNEKLFF.

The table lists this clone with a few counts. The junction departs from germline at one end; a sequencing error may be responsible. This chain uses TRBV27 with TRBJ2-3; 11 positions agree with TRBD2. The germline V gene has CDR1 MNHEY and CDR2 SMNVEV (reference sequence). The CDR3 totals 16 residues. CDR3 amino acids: CASSLLTSGITDTQYF. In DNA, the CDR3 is TGTGCCAGCAGCTTATTGACTAGCGGGATCACAGATACGCAGTATTTT.

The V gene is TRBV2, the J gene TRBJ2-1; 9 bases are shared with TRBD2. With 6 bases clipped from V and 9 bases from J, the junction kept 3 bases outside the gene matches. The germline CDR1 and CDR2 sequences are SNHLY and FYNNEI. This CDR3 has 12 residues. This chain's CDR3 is CASRTLAGEQFF. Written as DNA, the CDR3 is TGTGCCAGCAGGACACTAGCGGGTGAGCAGTTCTTC.

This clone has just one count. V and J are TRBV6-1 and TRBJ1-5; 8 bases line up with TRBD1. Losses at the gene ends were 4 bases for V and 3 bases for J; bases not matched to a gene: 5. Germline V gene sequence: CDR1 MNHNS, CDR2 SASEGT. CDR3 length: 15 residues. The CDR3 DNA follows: TGTGCCAGCAGTGTAGGACAGGGCTCCAATCAGCCCCAGCATTTT. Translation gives CASSVGQGSNQPQHF.

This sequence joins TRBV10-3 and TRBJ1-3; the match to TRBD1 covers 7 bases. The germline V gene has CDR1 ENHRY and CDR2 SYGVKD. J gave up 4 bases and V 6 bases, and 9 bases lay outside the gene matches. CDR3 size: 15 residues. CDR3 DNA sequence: TGTGCCATCAGCCCAACAGGGGAGTCAGGAAACACCATATATTTT. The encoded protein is CAISPTGESGNTIYF.